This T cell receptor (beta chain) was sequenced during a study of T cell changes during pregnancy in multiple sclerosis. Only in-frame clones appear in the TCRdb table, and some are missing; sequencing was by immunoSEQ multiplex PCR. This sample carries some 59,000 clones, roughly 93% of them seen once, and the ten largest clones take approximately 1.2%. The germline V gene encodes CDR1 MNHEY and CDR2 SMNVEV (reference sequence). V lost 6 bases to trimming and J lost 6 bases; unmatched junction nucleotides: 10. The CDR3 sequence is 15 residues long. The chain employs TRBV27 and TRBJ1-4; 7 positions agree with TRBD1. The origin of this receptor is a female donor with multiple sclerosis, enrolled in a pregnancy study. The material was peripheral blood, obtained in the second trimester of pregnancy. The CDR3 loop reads CASRQRGRGDEKLFF. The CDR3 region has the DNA TGTGCCAGCAGACAGAGGGGGCGAGGGGATGAAAAACTGTTTTTT.